This T cell receptor (beta chain) was captured in a study of T cells in Graves' hyperthyroidism and ophthalmopathy (dated by TCRdb to between 2018 and 2020). Regarding the complete study: Peripheral blood samples were taken at the time of initial diagnosis, prior to any treatment. An independent validation cohort of fewer than 20 hyperthyroidism patients and 17 patients who later progressed to ophthalmopathy tested prospective prediction of ophthalmopathy. In addition, the study compared T-cell repertoires in thyroid tissue and in blood from roughly six Graves' hyperthyroidism patients. The 75 to 100 discovery patients were divided at random into training and test sets in a 7:3 ratio. After blood sampling, hyperthyroidism patients were treated with methimazole at a starting dose of 30 mg daily, and ophthalmopathy patients were treated with high-dose intravenous methylprednisolone. The paper reports TCR Vbeta CDR3 sequencing of 130 to 150 peripheral blood samples: around 45 ophthalmopathy, roughly 74 hyperthyroidism and some 17 progressor patients. TCR V-J signatures able to tell the groups apart were searched for in a discovery cohort of 95 or so patients, of whom more than 40 had Graves' ophthalmopathy and more than 55 had stable Graves' hyperthyroidism. The research as a whole found: A model built on a 13 V-J signature distinguished ophthalmopathy from stable hyperthyroidism, reaching 85% to 90% sensitivity and around 81% specificity in cross-validation and 80%/75% in testing. During validation, the model predicted progression to ophthalmopathy a median of about 6.3 months ahead of onset, with around 71% sensitivity and 72.22% specificity. No statistical method was used to fix the sample size in advance, and group allocation was not hidden from the investigators. Most expanded thyroid clonotypes (frequency above 0.001) were also detected in blood, suggesting blood repertoires may reflect thyroid immune responses.

Graves' hyperthyroidism was defined as stable when no progression to ophthalmopathy occurred over 18 months of follow-up. Hyperthyroidism patients were newly diagnosed, with disease duration under 2 months, and aged 18 to 65 years. Any patient with an uncontrolled infection, another autoimmune disease, pregnancy or lactation was excluded. Clinical symptoms, serum thyroxine and TRAb, thyroid ultrasound, and orbital computed tomography formed the basis for the diagnoses. PBMCs were isolated from more than 8 ml of fresh peripheral blood by Ficoll-Paque density gradient centrifugation. Trizol reagent was used to extract total RNA, and RNA quality was then checked on an Agilent 2100 Bioanalyzer. Amplification of TCR beta CDR3 regions was carried out from RNA transcripts. For the first round of RT-PCR on the TCR CDR3, the HTBI primer set was used together with the Qiagen OneStep RT-PCR kit. Libraries were constructed in a second round of multiplex PCR, after which size selection and purification were performed. Libraries were sequenced paired-end with 100 bp reads on an Illumina HiSeq2000. In the authors' own workflow: SOAPnuke was used to process the raw data, throwing out any read that contained adapters or uncalled bases, had a mean Phred below 15, or lacked an exact constant-primer or identifier match. COPE v1.2.5 was used to merge high-quality paired reads, and clonotypes were defined as unique nucleotide sequences. MiTCR v1.1 was used to align clonotypes to the IMGT TRBV, TRBD and TRBJ reference segments. Analysis was restricted to V-J combinations with a frequency above 0.0001, which covered 98% to 99.2% of repertoires. A TCS score was defined as the ratio between F50 (clonal expansion) and ExV (chaos), using BLOSUM62-based TCRdist between CDR3 peptides within each V-J. Welch's t-statistics and random forest reduced 450 to 600 V-J features to fewer than 15, which were used in a naive Bayes classifier (R e1071). TCRdb's own reprocessing of the public reads used fastp at Q25 and MiXCR and kept productive beta chains. When rows share a CDR3 protein, they turn into one entry using the most common DNA and genes. The authors' filters were not applied to this entry. This sample has approximately 430,000 distinct CDR3 sequences in its table, and about a sixth of those were observed once. Clones ranked in the top ten supply approximately 8% of the sample.

The table lists this clonotype with a few counts. Its specific antigen is unknown. No base quality information exists; no much larger clone differs at one position. The CDR3 runs 12 residues from the cysteine to the phenylalanine. The kept DNA is CDR3 alone, 36 bases in frame from the first base. The germline V gene (reference sequence) specifies SGHNT as CDR1 and YYREEE as CDR2. V is pared back by 4 bases and J by 9 bases, with 11 bases lying between the germline termini. This receptor was taken from a woman younger than 35 with Graves' hyperthyroidism. Sequences were obtained from blood. The rearrangement joined TRBV5-4 to TRBJ2-1; TRBD2 is a possible D gene, resting on 6 matching bases. The CDR3 loop reads CASSPLGGEQFF. The DNA reads TGTGCCAGCAGCCCTCTGGGGGGTGAGCAGTTCTTC.